One and the same sample provided the 28 T cell receptor beta chains below, sequenced in a study of blood T cell repertoires in COVID-19. Sequencing was performed with immunoSEQ multiplex PCR; in TCRdb, only in-frame clones are kept and a portion is missing. The table shows a few hundred thousand clones, with 70% to 90% occurring only once. Sequenced input: PBMCs or T cells enriched from blood (not recorded which). These receptors all stem from a woman in her thirties who had recovered from COVID-19.

The V gene is TRBV6-5, the J gene TRBJ2-1; 8 nucleotides align to TRBD2. Germline V lookup: CDR1 MNHEY, CDR2 SVGAGI. CDR3 length: 14 residues. Germline trimming cut 7 bases from V and 6 bases from J; bases unmatched to any gene: 8. The CDR3 DNA is TGTGCCAGCACGACCGGGGGGGTGGGCAATGAGCAGTTCTTC. Translated, it gives CASTTGGVGNEQFF.

The J gene is TRBJ1-2, the V gene TRBV6-5; D is perhaps TRBD1 (6 bases). Trimming shortened V by 6 bases and J by 0 bases, and 11 bases separated the two germline ends. The CDR3 sequence is 14 residues long. CDR1 is MNHEY, CDR2 SVGAGI, per germline. CDR3 sequence: CASRIGGANYGYTF. Written as DNA, the CDR3 is TGTGCCAGCAGAATAGGGGGGGCTAACTATGGCTACACCTTC.

The chain carries TRBV6-5 and TRBJ2-1, with D possibly matching TRBD2 (6 bases). The CDR3 covers 12 residues. Trimming took 6 bases from V and 6 from J, leaving 9 bases between them. Germline-derived CDR1 and CDR2 are MNHEY and SVGAGI. CDR3 amino acids: CASSRLVNEQFF. DNA of the CDR3: TGTGCCAGCAGCAGACTAGTCAATGAGCAGTTCTTC.

This clone has only one observation. The rearrangement links TRBV4-3 to TRBJ1-2; maybe TRBD1 (5 bases). The CDR3 runs to 16 residues. Germline CDR1 is LGHNA and CDR2 is YSLEER. V lost 0 bases, J lost 2 bases, and 13 bases lay in between. This chain's CDR3 is CASSQDGGGTNYGYTF. For the CDR3, the DNA is TGCGCCAGCAGCCAAGATGGGGGGGGGACCAACTATGGCTACACCTTC.

This clone was observed once. The chain links TRBV12-3 or TRBV12-4 to TRBJ1-2; the D gene is possibly TRBD1 (5 bases). The CDR3 has 13 residues. V dropped 3 bases and J dropped 8 bases, with 13 bases sitting between them. In nucleotides, the CDR3 is TGTGCCAGCAGTTTGTTTGGAGGGGACGGCTACACCTTC. As protein: CASSLFGGDGYTF.

The gene calls are TRBV7-9 and TRBJ2-7, with 8 bases lining up with TRBD1. From germline, CDR1 is SEHNR and CDR2 FQNEAQ (reference sequence). The length of the CDR3 is 13 residues. Trimming took 5 bases from V and 5 from J; bases not matched to a gene: 5. For the CDR3, the DNA is TGTGCCAGCAGCGACTCGACAGGGGACGAGCAGTACTTC. This codes for CASSDSTGDEQYF.

The chain joins TRBV10-3 to TRBJ2-5, with a possible D match to TRBD1 (5 bases). V dropped 7 bases and J dropped 2 bases, with 14 bases sitting between them. The CDR3 sequence is 14 residues long. Per germline, CDR1 ENHRY and CDR2 SYGVKD. CDR3 sequence (DNA): TGTGCCATCACCGTGACAGTGACACAAGAGACCCAGTACTTC. Translated, it gives CAITVTVTQETQYF.

The V gene is TRBV5-1, the J gene TRBJ1-2, with 9 positions matching TRBD1. V dropped 4 bases and J dropped 11; count of bases not matched to a gene: 6. The CDR3 runs to 12 residues. Germline CDR1 is SGHRS and CDR2 is YFSETQ. CDR3 sequence: CASSDRGYSYTF. CDR3 DNA: TGCGCCAGCAGCGACAGGGGGTACAGTTACACCTTC.

Note on this clone: This clone may be a read error of a much larger clone one base away. Distinct nucleotide sequences in the sample also encode this CDR3. The chain is built from TRBV6-1 and TRBJ1-2; tentatively, D is TRBD1 (6 bases). From germline, CDR1 is MNHNS and CDR2 SASEGT. The CDR3 is 13 amino acids. The V and J ends lost 2 bases and 5 bases respectively, with 9 bases between them. The CDR3 region is CASSENRVYGYTF. The CDR3 coding sequence is TGTGCCAGCAGTGAAAACAGGGTTTATGGCTACACCTTC.

The chain employs TRBV6-5 and TRBJ1-2; D is possibly TRBD1 (5 bases). With 5 bases removed from V and 4 bases from J, the gap between germline ends came to 14 bases. CDR3 length equals 14 residues. Germline V CDR1 and CDR2: MNHEY, SVGAGI. The CDR3 DNA is TGTGCCAGCAGTCGAGACCTCAGGGCCTATGGCTACACCTTC. As protein: CASSRDLRAYGYTF.

V usage is TRBV2 and J usage is TRBJ1-2, with 8 positions matching TRBD1. J was trimmed by 8 bases and V by 6 bases; bases with no gene match: 11. Germline-derived CDR1 and CDR2 are SNHLY and FYNNEI. The CDR3 sequence is 14 residues long. CDR3 loop: CASSSTQGAKGYTF. In DNA, the CDR3 is TGTGCCAGCAGCAGTACGCAGGGGGCGAAAGGCTACACCTTC.

The chain has TRBV7-9 and TRBJ1-2; D unresolved. The CDR3 has 13 amino acids. The V and J ends lost 5 bases and 8 bases respectively, with 15 bases between them. CDR1 is SEHNR, CDR2 FQNEAQ, per germline (reference sequence). This CDR3 is CASSPTPEAGYTF. The CDR3 coding sequence is TGTGCCAGCAGCCCAACGCCCGAGGCCGGCTACACCTTC.

This chain links TRBV7-2 with TRBJ1-2; 9 nucleotides align to TRBD1. Germline assignment: CDR1 SGHTA and CDR2 FQGNSA. V lost 4 bases, J lost 6 bases, and 9 bases stayed unmatched. This CDR3 region has 15 residues. The DNA for the CDR3 is TGTGCCAGCAGCTCGAGTAGGGGACAGGGTAATGGCTACACCTTC. Translation gives CASSSSRGQGNGYTF.

Points on this clone: Other DNA variants within this sample encode the same CDR3. V is TRBV7-9 and J is TRBJ1-1, with D possibly being TRBD1 (6 bases). The CDR3 is made up of 12 amino acids. The germline V gene has CDR1 SEHNR and CDR2 FQNEAQ (reference sequence). Trimming shortened V by 3 bases and J by 6 bases, and 8 bases separated the two germline ends. The CDR3 DNA follows: TGTGCCAGCAGCTTCAGGGGATCTGAAGCTTTCTTT. It codes for CASSFRGSEAFF.

The CDR3 reads CASSSPRQGPNYGYTF. In nucleotides, the CDR3 is TGTGCCAGCAGCTCCCCCCGACAGGGCCCGAACTATGGCTACACCTTC. V and J are TRBV11-2 and TRBJ1-2; the match to TRBD1 covers 7 bases. The germline gives CDR1 SGHAT, CDR2 FQNNGV. J lost 2 bases, V lost 4 bases, and 10 bases had no gene match. This CDR3 is built from 16 residues.

Only one count was recorded for this clone. The CDR3 DNA is TGTGCCTGGAGGGGACAGGGGATTTCACCCCTCCACTTT. This codes for CAWRGQGISPLHF. V usage is TRBV30 and J usage is TRBJ1-6; TRBD1 matches 10 bases. Germline V gene lookup returns CDR1 GTSNPN and CDR2 SVGIG (reference sequence). With 3 bases clipped from V and 9 bases from J, the junction kept 2 bases outside the gene matches. The CDR3 is 13 residues long. Filled out from reference TRBV30 and TRBJ1-6, the complete variable domain reads SQTIHQWPATLVQPVGSPLSLECTVEGTSNPNLYWYRQAAGRGLQLLFYSVGIGQISSEVPQNLSASRPQDRQFILSSKKLLLSDSGFYLCAWRGQGISPLHFGNGTRLTVT.

CDR3: CAISDQGATIYYGYTF. In nucleotides, the CDR3 is TGTGCCATCAGTGATCAGGGGGCGACAATATACTATGGCTACACCTTC. The V call is TRBV10-3, the J call TRBJ1-2; 8 bases align to TRBD1. CDR1 ENHRY and CDR2 SYGVKD come from the germline V gene. The trim removed 3 bases at V and 3 bases at J, leaving 9 bases unmatched. CDR3 length: 16 amino acids.

The chain carries TRBV5-8 and TRBJ1-2; 7 bases fit TRBD1. The trim removed 0 bases at V and 0 bases at J, leaving 8 bases unmatched. CDR1 and CDR2 from the germline V gene are SGHTS and YDEGEE. This CDR3 has 17 residues. CDR3 amino acids: CASSLVIGTESNYGYTF. DNA for the CDR3: TGTGCCAGCAGCTTGGTGATCGGGACAGAATCTAACTATGGCTACACCTTC. The variable domain in full, completed from reference TRBV5-8 and TRBJ1-2, reads EAGVTQSPTHLIKTRGQQATLRCSPISGHTSVYWYQQALGLGLQFLLWYDEGEERNRGNFPPRFSGRQFPNYSSELNVNALELEDSALYLCASSLVIGTESNYGYTFGSGTRLTVV.

The chain employs TRBV4-1 and TRBJ1-5; D is unresolved. Germline lookup yields CDR1 MGHRA and CDR2 YSYEKL. CDR3 length: 13 amino acids. Trimming took 0 bases from V and 6 from J, leaving 6 bases between them. CDR3 sequence: CASSQDGLQPQHF. In DNA, the CDR3 is TGCGCCAGCAGCCAAGATGGGCTTCAGCCCCAGCATTTT.

The chain links TRBV15 to TRBJ1-2; 7 bases line up with TRBD1. The junction had 8 bases not matched to a gene; V was cut back by 0 bases and J by 4 bases. CDR1 LNHNV and CDR2 YYDKDF come from the germline V gene (reference sequence). This CDR3 has 16 amino acids. The CDR3, as DNA: TGTGCCACCAGCAGAGATTCGAGGGGGCCCACCTATGGCTACACCTTC. Protein product: CATSRDSRGPTYGYTF. Drawing the rest from reference TRBV15 and TRBJ1-2, the complete variable domain is DAMVIQNPRYQVTQFGKPVTLSCSQTLNHNVMYWYQQKSSQAPKLLFHYYDKDFNNEADTPDNFQSRRPNTSFCFLDIRSPGLGDTAMYLCATSRDSRGPTYGYTFGSGTRLTVV.

Note on this clone: Other nucleotide sequences from this sample produce the same CDR3. The genes are TRBV6-1 and TRBJ2-5; tentative D call: TRBD2 (5 bases). CDR3 length equals 13 residues. Looked up from germline, CDR1 is MNHNS and CDR2 is SASEGT. Trimming left V 3 bases short and J 5 bases short, with 10 bases between. Written as DNA, the CDR3 is TGTGCCAGCAGTGAGGGCCAGCGGGAGACCCAGTACTTC. Translating it yields CASSEGQRETQYF.

In the case of this clone: The sample carries other DNA sequences with the same CDR3. The chain joins TRBV7-2 to TRBJ1-2; 10 nucleotides agree with TRBD1. The J segment lost 3 bases and the V segment lost 0 bases, leaving 1 base of the junction unmatched. Germline CDR1 is SGHTA and CDR2 is FQGNSA. CDR3 size: 15 residues. The CDR3, as DNA: TGTGCCAGCAGCTTAGCTGGGACAGGGGACTATGGCTACACCTTC. Amino acids: CASSLAGTGDYGYTF. Full variable domain (missing parts from reference TRBV7-2 and TRBJ1-2): GAGVSQSPSNKVTEKGKDVELRCDPISGHTALYWYRQSLGQGLEFLIYFQGNSAPDKSGLPSDRFSAERTGGSVSTLTIQRTQQEDSAVYLCASSLAGTGDYGYTFGSGTRLTVV.

V is TRBV19 and J is TRBJ1-5, with a weak D call TRBD1 (5 bases). Germline loops: CDR1 LNHDA, CDR2 SQIVND (reference sequence). Trimming removed 3 bases at V and 4 bases at J, with 13 bases between. The CDR3 extends over 15 amino acids. CDR3 protein: CASSIFDSPNQPQHF. The DNA of the CDR3 is TGTGCCAGTAGTATCTTCGACAGCCCTAATCAGCCCCAGCATTTT.

The CDR3 loop reads CASSLARTGYYEQYF. The CDR3 DNA sequence: TGTGCCAGCAGCTTAGCGCGGACAGGGTACTACGAGCAGTACTTC. The chain combines TRBV7-9 with TRBJ2-7, with 8 bases aligning to TRBD1. The V gene end was trimmed by 0 bases and the J gene end by 3 bases; junction bases not matched to a gene: 4. The CDR3 has 15 amino acids. Germline V gives CDR1 SEHNR, CDR2 FQNEAQ (reference sequence).

This chain uses TRBV14 with TRBJ1-4; 12 bases fit TRBD1. The CDR3 consists of 18 residues. Germline loops: CDR1 SGHDN, CDR2 FVKESK. The ends lost 4 bases at V and 8 bases at J; junction bases unmatched: 14. The chain's CDR3 is CASSLPPEGQGAREKLFF. The CDR3 region has the DNA TGTGCCAGCAGCCTACCCCCGGAGGGACAGGGGGCAAGGGAAAAACTGTTTTTT.

The chain carries TRBV4-1 and TRBJ2-5, with a tentative D call TRBD2 (5 bases). Trimming removed 0 bases from V and 5 bases from J, with 10 bases in between. The CDR3 runs to 14 residues. Germline CDR1 is MGHRA and CDR2 is YSYEKL. CDR3 coding DNA: TGCGCCAGCAGCCAAGATCCTCGAGGGGAGACCCAGTACTTC. Amino acids: CASSQDPRGETQYF.

Details on this clone: An end of the junction differs from the germline gene, which may be a read error. The chain couples TRBV6-2 or TRBV6-3 to TRBJ1-2; D gene unclear. The CDR3 contains 14 residues. Germline loops: CDR1 MNHEY, CDR2 SVGEGT. CDR3 protein: CASSQRGGAGGYTF. Written as DNA, the CDR3 is TGTGCCAGCAGCCAGCGTGGAGGCGCGGGTGGCTATACCTTC.

V is TRBV25-1 and J is TRBJ2-1, with a possible D match to TRBD2 (5 bases). The CDR3 totals 13 residues. Germline CDR1 MGHDK, CDR2 SYGVNS. Trimming left V 8 bases short and J 3 bases short, with 11 bases between. CDR3 DNA: TGTGCCAGCGGAGGCCGGGGCTACAATGAGCAGTTCTTC. Residues: CASGGRGYNEQFF.